Listed below are T cell receptor beta chains from one sample, sequenced in a study of shared clonotypes between healthy human individuals. Produced via immunoSEQ multiplex PCR; TCRdb's table is partial and in-frame only. Counted here are a few million clones, less than 95% occurring once; the ten biggest clones make up 0.37%. The material sequenced was naive CD4+ T cells from PBMCs. These receptors were obtained from a man younger than 30 in good health. Some clones in this sample may be carry-over from other donors' samples. Each CDR3 is given with its conserved first and last residue. A D gene is named only where the DNA matches it firmly. Clone size is given for some rows only: seen once, a few or many times, or a class if the clone is expanded.

16 - - TRBJ2-2 TRBV7-2 TGTGCCAGCAGTTCCATGGAGGGCCCGGACACCGGGGAGCTGTTTTTT CASSSMEGPDTGELFF
14 - - TRBJ1-5 TRBV28 TGTGCCAGCAGTTTCTGGGGGAACAATCAGCCCCAGCATTTT CASSFWGNNQPQHF
14 - - TRBJ2-1 TRBV5-1 TGCGCCAGCAGCCCGGGGTACCCCGACAATGAGCAGTTCTTC CASSPGYPDNEQFF
18 TRBD2 - TRBJ2-5 TRBV15 TGTGCCACCAGCAGAGGGTTGACTAGCGGGAGGGGGCAAGAGACCCAGTACTTC CATSRGLTSGRGQETQYF
15 TRBD2 - TRBJ2-7 TRBV5-1 TGCGCCAGCAGCTACCTAGCGGGAGATGGCTACGAGCAGTACTTC CASSYLAGDGYEQYF
14 - - TRBJ2-7 TRBV5-1 TGCGCCAGCAGTACGTTCGGGGGTACCAACGAGCAGTACTTC CASSTFGGTNEQYF
15 - - TRBJ1-2 TRBV5-1 TGCGCCAGCAGCTCCGGTGGAGGGCCTAACTATGGCTACACCTTC CASSSGGGPNYGYTF
14 - - TRBJ1-1 TRBV5-1 TGCGCCAGCAGCTTGGAGGGGTTGAGCACTGAAGCTTTCTTT CASSLEGLSTEAFF
15 TRBD1 - TRBJ2-3 TRBV4-3 TGCGCCAGCAGCCAAGCAGGGGGCTTCACAGATACGCAGTATTTT CASSQAGGFTDTQYF
16 - - TRBJ1-1 TRBV9 TGTGCCAGCAGCGTTACTTCAGTGAAGATGAACACTGAAGCTTTCTTT CASSVTSVKMNTEAFF
19 TRBD2 - TRBJ2-3 TRBV9 TGTGCCAGCAGCCCCCAGACTAGCGGGTATCCTACTAGCACAGATACGCAGTATTTT CASSPQTSGYPTSTDTQYF
16 TRBD1 - TRBJ1-5 TRBV28 TGTGCCAGCAGTTTGGGGGCAGGGGGCCGTAATCAGCCCCAGCATTTT CASSLGAGGRNQPQHF
14 - - TRBJ2-2 TRBV7-2 TGTGCCAGCAGCTTCCAGGGCAACGCAGGGGAGCTGTTTTTT CASSFQGNAGELFF
16 - once TRBJ1-1 TRBV7-8 TGTGCCAGCAGCTTAGCCAGGGGCCCAGCGAGCACTGAAGCTTTCTTT CASSLARGPASTEAFF
14 - - TRBJ2-5 TRBV6-5 TGTGCCAGCAGTTACGGTTGGGGTCAAGAGACCCAGTACTTC CASSYGWGQETQYF
15 - - TRBJ1-2 TRBV28 TGTGCCAGCAGTGTGCCGCCTCGCGGGACCTATGGCTACACCTTC CASSVPPRGTYGYTF
17 TRBD2 - TRBJ2-2 TRBV19 TGTGCCAGTAGAAATCCCGGGACTAGCGGACCGAGGGGGGAGCTGTTTTTT CASRNPGTSGPRGELFF
12 TRBD2 - TRBJ2-3 TRBV2 TGTGCCAGCAGTCGGGGGGCAGATACGCAGTATTTT CASSRGADTQYF
17 TRBD1 - TRBJ1-3 TRBV10-3 TGTGCCATCAGTGAACGTGGACAGGCCTCCTCTGGAAACACCATATATTTT CAISERGQASSGNTIYF
15 - - TRBJ1-3 TRBV7-9 TGTGCCAGCAGCATCCAGGGGAGCTCTGGAAACACCATATATTTT CASSIQGSSGNTIYF
16 - once TRBJ1-5 TRBV19 TGTGCCAGTAGACCAGACAGGTCCAGGGGCAATCAGCCCCAGCATTTT CASRPDRSRGNQPQHF
14 - - TRBJ2-1 TRBV29-1 TGCAGCGTTGGGGGGGTGAGCTCCTACAATGAGCAGTTCTTC CSVGGVSSYNEQFF
13 - once TRBJ1-1 TRBV9 TGTGCCAGCAGCGGATTTACGAACACTGAAGCTTTCTTT CASSGFTNTEAFF
15 - - TRBJ2-5 TRBV2 TGTGCCAGCAGTGAATCTGGCCGAGTTTGGGGGACCCAGTACTTC CASSESGRVWGTQYF
12 - once TRBJ1-2 TRBV19 TGTGCCAGTAGTCTGTTTAACTATGGCTACACCTTC CASSLFNYGYTF
16 TRBD1 - TRBJ2-7 TRBV5-1 TGCGCCAGCAGCTTGGAAGTAGGACAGGGCCCCTACGAGCAGTACTTC CASSLEVGQGPYEQYF
16 - - TRBJ2-7 TRBV19 TGTGCCAGTAGTATAGCGGGAGCAGGGGCTACCTACGAGCAGTACTTC CASSIAGAGATYEQYF
17 TRBD2 - TRBJ2-2 TRBV19 TGTGCCAGTAGGAGGTTCGGGCGCGGGAGTTTCACCGGGGAGCTGTTTTTT CASRRFGRGSFTGELFF
14 - - TRBJ1-2 TRBV9 TGTGCCAGCAGTACCGGGAACGTACACTATGGCTACACCTTC CASSTGNVHYGYTF
15 TRBD2 - TRBJ2-2 TRBV18 TGTGCCAGCTCACCAAGGACTAGCGGGACGGGGGAGCTGTTTTTT CASSPRTSGTGELFF
13 - - TRBJ1-1 TRBV10-3 TGTGCCATCAGGGGGCGGGCGGATACTGAAGCTTTCTTT CAIRGRADTEAFF
13 - - TRBJ2-3 TRBV5-1 TGCGCCAGCAGCTCATCCTGGACAGATACGCAGTATTTT CASSSSWTDTQYF
13 - - TRBJ2-3 TRBV7-3 TGTGCCAGCTCGGTCACTAGCACAGATACGCAGTATTTT CASSVTSTDTQYF
12 - once TRBJ2-3 TRBV5-1 TGCGCCAGCAGCTGGGACGGAGATACGCAGTATTTT CASSWDGDTQYF
17 TRBD1 - TRBJ1-4 TRBV9 TGTGCCAGCAGCGTAGGGACAGGGGGCGGCGGTAATGAAAAACTGTTTTTT CASSVGTGGGGNEKLFF
13 - - TRBJ2-3 TRBV5-1 TGCGCCAGCAGCCTGGGAAGCACAGATACGCAGTATTTT CASSLGSTDTQYF
16 - - TRBJ2-1 TRBV11-2 TGTGCCAGCAGCTTAAGACATCAGCCGGCGTACAATGAGCAGTTCTTC CASSLRHQPAYNEQFF
16 TRBD2 - TRBJ2-7 TRBV5-6 TGTGCCAGCAGCGTTTTCTCTTGGGGGGGGTCCCACGAGCAGTACTTC CASSVFSWGGSHEQYF
13 - - TRBJ1-3 TRBV7-9 TGTGCCAGCAGCTCAGTCGCGAGGGACACCATATATTTT CASSSVARDTIYF
16 - - TRBJ1-4 TRBV23-1 TGCGCCAGCAGTCAATCAGGGCGAAGATCTCATGAAAAACTGTTTTTT CASSQSGRRSHEKLFF
18 TRBD1 - TRBJ2-6 TRBV7-8 TGTGCCAGCAGCTCGACAGGGGCCTTACCCTCTGGGGCCAACGTCCTGACTTTC CASSSTGALPSGANVLTF
15 TRBD1 - TRBJ1-4 TRBV29-1 TGCAGCGTTCGGGACAGGGGCCTGGATAATGAAAAACTGTTTTTT CSVRDRGLDNEKLFF
12 - - TRBJ2-1 TRBV6-5 TGTGCCAGCAAGGACCCTTACAATGAGCAGTTCTTC CASKDPYNEQFF
12 - - TRBJ2-1 TRBV5-6 TGTGCCAGCAGCTTGACTGGCCGTGAGCAGTTCTTC CASSLTGREQFF